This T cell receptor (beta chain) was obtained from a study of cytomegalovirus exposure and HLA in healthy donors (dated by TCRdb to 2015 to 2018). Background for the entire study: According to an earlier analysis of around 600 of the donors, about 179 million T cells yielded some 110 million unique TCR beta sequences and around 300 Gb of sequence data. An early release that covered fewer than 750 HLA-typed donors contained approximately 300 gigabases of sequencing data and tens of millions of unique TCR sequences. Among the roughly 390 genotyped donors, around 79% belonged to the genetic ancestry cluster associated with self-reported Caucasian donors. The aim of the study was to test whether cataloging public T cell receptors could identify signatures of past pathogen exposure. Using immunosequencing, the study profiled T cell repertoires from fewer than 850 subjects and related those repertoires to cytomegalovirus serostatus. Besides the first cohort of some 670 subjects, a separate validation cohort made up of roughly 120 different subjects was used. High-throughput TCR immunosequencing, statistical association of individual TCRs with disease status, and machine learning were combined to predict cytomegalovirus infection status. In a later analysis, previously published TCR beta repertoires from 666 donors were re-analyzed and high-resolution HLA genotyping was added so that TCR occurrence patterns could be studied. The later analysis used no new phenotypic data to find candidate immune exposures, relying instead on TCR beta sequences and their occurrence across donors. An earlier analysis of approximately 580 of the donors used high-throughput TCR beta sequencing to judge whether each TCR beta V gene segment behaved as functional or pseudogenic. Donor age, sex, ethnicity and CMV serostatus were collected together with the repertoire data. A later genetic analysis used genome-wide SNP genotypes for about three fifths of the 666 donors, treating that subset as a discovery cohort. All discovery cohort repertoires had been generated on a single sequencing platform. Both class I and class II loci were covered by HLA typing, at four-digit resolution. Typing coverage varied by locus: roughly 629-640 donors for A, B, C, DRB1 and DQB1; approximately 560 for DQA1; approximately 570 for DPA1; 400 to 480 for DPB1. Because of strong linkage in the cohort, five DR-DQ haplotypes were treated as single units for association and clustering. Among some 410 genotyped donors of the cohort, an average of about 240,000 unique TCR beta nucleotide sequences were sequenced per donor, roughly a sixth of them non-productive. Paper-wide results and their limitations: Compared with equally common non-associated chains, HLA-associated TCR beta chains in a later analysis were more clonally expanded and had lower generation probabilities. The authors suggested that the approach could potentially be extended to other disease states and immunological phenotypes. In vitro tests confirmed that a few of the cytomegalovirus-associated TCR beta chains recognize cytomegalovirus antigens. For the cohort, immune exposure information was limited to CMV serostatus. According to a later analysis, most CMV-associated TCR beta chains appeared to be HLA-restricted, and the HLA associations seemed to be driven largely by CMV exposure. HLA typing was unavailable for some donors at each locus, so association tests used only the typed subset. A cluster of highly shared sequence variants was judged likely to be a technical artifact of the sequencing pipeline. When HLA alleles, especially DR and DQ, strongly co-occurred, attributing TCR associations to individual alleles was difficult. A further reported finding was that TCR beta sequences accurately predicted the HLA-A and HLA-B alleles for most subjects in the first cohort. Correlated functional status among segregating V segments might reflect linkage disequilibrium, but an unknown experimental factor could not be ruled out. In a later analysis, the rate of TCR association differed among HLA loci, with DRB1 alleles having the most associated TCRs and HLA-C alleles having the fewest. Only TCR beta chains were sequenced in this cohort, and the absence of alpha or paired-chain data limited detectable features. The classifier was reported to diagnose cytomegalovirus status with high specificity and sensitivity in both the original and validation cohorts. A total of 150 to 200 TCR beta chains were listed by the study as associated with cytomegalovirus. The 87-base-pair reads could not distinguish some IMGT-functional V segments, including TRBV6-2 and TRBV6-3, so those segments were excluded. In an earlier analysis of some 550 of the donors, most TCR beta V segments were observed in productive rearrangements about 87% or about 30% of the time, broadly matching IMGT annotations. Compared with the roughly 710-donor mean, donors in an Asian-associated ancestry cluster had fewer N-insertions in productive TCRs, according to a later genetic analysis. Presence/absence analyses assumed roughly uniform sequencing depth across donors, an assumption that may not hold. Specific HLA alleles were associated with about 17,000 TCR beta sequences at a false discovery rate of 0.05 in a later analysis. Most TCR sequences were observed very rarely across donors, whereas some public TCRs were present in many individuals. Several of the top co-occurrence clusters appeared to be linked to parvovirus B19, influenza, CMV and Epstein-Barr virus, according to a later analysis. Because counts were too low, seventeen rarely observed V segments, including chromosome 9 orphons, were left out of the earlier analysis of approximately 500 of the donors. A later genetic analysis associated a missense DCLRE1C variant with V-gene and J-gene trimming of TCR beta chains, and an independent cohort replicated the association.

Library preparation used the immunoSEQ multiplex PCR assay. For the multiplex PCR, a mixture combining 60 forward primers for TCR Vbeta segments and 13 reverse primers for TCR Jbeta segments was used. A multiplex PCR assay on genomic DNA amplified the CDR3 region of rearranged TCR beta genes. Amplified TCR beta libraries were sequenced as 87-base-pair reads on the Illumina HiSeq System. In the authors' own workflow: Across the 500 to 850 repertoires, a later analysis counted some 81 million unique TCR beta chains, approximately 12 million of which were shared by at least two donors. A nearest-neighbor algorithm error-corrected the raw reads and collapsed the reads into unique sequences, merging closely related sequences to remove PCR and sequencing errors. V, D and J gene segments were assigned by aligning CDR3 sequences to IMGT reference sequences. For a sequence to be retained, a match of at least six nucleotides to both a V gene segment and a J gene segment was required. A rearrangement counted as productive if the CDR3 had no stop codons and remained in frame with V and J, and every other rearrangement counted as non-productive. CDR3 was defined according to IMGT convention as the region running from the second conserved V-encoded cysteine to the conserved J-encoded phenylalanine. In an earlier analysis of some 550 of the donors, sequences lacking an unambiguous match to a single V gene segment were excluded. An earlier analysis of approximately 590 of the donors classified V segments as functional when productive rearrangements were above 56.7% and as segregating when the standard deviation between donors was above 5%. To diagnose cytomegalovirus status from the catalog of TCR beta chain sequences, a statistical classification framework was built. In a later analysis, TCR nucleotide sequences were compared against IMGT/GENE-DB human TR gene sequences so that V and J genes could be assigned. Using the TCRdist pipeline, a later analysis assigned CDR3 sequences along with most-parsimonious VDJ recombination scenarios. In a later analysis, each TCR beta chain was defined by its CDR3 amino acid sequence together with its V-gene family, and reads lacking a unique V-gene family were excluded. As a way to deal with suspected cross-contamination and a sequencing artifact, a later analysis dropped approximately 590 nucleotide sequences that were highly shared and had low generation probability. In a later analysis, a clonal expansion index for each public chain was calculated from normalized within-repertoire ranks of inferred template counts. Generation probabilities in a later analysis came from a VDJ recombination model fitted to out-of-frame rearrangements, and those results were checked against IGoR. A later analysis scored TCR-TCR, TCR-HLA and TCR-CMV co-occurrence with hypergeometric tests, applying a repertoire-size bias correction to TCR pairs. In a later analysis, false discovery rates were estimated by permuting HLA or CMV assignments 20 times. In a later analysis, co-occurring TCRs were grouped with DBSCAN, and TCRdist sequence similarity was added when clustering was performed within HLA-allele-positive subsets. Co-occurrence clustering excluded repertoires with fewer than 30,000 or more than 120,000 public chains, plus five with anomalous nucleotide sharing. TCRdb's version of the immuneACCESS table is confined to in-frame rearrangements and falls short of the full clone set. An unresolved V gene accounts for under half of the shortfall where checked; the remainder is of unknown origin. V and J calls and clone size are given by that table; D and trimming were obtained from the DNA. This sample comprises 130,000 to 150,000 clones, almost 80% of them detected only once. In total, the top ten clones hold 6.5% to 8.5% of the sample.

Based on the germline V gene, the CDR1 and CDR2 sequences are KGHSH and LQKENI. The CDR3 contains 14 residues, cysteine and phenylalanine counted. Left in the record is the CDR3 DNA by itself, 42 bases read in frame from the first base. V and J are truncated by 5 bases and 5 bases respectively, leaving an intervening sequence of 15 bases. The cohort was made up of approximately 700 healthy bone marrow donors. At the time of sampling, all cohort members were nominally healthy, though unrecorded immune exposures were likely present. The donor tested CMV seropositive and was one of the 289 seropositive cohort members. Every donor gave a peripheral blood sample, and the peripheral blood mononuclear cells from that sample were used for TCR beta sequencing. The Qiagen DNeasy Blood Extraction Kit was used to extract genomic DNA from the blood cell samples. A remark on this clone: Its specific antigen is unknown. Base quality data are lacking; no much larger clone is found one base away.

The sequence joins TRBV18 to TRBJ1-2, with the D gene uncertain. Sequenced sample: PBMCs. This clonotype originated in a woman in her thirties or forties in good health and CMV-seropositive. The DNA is TGTGCCAGCTCAGTGGCGACTACAGTATATGGCTACACCTTC. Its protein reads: CASSVATTVYGYTF.